This T cell receptor (beta chain) comes out of a study of response to subunit inactivated influenza vaccine. TCRdb redid the calling of the RT-PCR reads with MiXCR, one entry per CDR3 protein. The sample includes 500,000 to 550,000 distinct CDR3 sequences, less than 10% seen only once; the top ten take 13%. CDR3 length: 16 amino acids. The trim removed 3 bases at V and 4 bases at J, leaving 10 bases unmatched. The germline CDR1 and CDR2 sequences are MGHRA and YSYEKL. Study-level points and caveats: Authors suggested seasonal influenza vaccinations each recruit few new T cells.

This clonotype was found a few times. Its antigen is unidentified. This chain joins TRBV4-1 and TRBJ2-3; 7 nucleotides align to TRBD2. The TCR originated in a man aged 50 to 75 who received an inactivated influenza vaccine. This specimen consisted of PBMCs from blood, obtained less than 30 months after vaccination. CDR3: CASSQEQRGIPDTQYF. The CDR3 DNA is TGCGCCAGCAGCCAGGAGCAGCGGGGAATTCCAGATACGCAGTATTTT.